This passage covers 31 T cell receptor beta chains from one sample sequenced in a study of PD-1 blockade in classical Hodgkin lymphoma. Clones were sequenced by immunoSEQ multiplex PCR, and TCRdb holds only the in-frame ones, with some missing. The sample has some 70,000 clones, 85% to 95% seen once; the top ten hold roughly 2.5%. Time point defined: newly diagnosed, previously untreated cHL patient sample. The sequenced sample was peripheral blood mononuclear cells (PBMCs). The receptors were gathered from a human donor with classical Hodgkin lymphoma.

Of note for this clone: The same CDR3 can be traced to other DNA sequences in this sample. V gene TRBV5-1 combines with J gene TRBJ1-5; 8 bases are a match to TRBD1. Trimming cost V 4 bases and J 4 bases; bases outside gene matches: 7. CDR3 length equals 15 residues. Germline CDR1 SGHRS, CDR2 YFSETQ. CDR3 DNA sequence: TGCGCCAGCAGCCCCGATGGACAGGGAAATCAGCCCCAGCATTTT. This encodes CASSPDGQGNQPQHF.

The chain recombines TRBV28 with TRBJ2-7, with 7 nucleotides matching TRBD2. Germline V gene lookup returns CDR1 MDHEN and CDR2 SYDVKM. CDR3 length equals 13 residues. Unmatched junction bases numbered 2, after V lost 4 bases and J lost 2 bases. CDR3 sequence: CASSSGLPYEQYF. The CDR3, as DNA: TGTGCCAGCAGTTCGGGACTACCCTACGAGCAGTACTTC.

The chain has TRBV10-3 and TRBJ2-2, with 14 nucleotides matching TRBD2. Trimming removed 11 bases from V and 7 bases from J; junction bases left unmatched: 6. The CDR3 has 14 amino acids. The germline V gene has CDR1 ENHRY and CDR2 SYGVKD. In DNA, the CDR3 is TGTGCCTCCGGGACTAGCGGGAGTGGCGGGGAGCTGTTTTTT. It is translated as CASGTSGSGGELFF.

The J gene is TRBJ1-4, the V gene TRBV7-9; 8 bases align to TRBD1. The CDR3 totals 15 residues. Germline V gives CDR1 SEHNR, CDR2 FQNEAQ (reference sequence). The ends lost 1 base at V and 4 bases at J; junction bases unmatched: 2. DNA of the CDR3: TGTGCCAGCAGCTTAGGGGGACAGGATAATGAAAAACTGTTTTTT. Amino acid sequence: CASSLGGQDNEKLFF.

V is TRBV6-6 and J is TRBJ2-7; D is unresolved. The CDR3 runs 13 residues. Trimming removed 4 bases from V and 2 bases from J, with 9 bases in between. Germline CDR1 reads MNHNY; CDR2 reads SVGAGI (reference sequence). The CDR3 sequence: CASSSSDAYEQYF. As DNA, the CDR3 is TGTGCCAGCAGTTCATCGGACGCCTACGAGCAGTACTTC.

V and J are TRBV19 and TRBJ2-2; no firm D call. V lost 9 bases and J 4 bases, leaving 6 bases between the germline ends. The CDR3 loop spans 11 amino acids. The germline gives CDR1 LNHDA, CDR2 SQIVND (reference sequence). The CDR3 is CASLLTGELFF. The CDR3 DNA follows: TGTGCCAGCCTTCTCACCGGGGAGCTGTTTTTT.

The rearrangement uses TRBV5-6 and TRBJ1-1; 7 positions agree with TRBD1. J was trimmed by 5 bases and V by 4 bases; bases with no gene match: 11. Germline values: CDR1 SGHDT, CDR2 YYEEEE. This CDR3 contains 15 residues. CDR3 in amino acids: CASSGETGFLTEAFF. The CDR3 DNA reads TGTGCCAGCAGCGGGGAGACAGGGTTTCTGACTGAAGCTTTCTTT.

The chain combines TRBV5-4 with TRBJ1-1, with D perhaps TRBD1 (6 bases). Looked up from germline, CDR1 is SGHNT and CDR2 is YYREEE (reference sequence). The CDR3 spans 15 residues. The V and J ends lost 4 bases and 1 base respectively, with 14 bases between them. CDR3: CASSPPGTQNTEAFF. The CDR3 coding sequence is TGTGCCAGCAGCCCTCCCGGGACACAGAACACTGAAGCTTTCTTT.

On this clone: The same CDR3 can be traced to other DNA sequences in this sample. V is TRBV6-5 and J is TRBJ2-7, with no clear D. The CDR3 consists of 14 residues. V was trimmed by 0 bases and J by 1 base, leaving 7 bases between them. The V gene's germline CDR1 is MNHEY and CDR2 SVGAGI. Here the CDR3 DNA reads TGTGCCAGCAGTTACTCCCGGCAGTCCTACGAGCAGTACTTC. Amino acids: CASSYSRQSYEQYF.

CDR3 protein: CASSEASGNYGYTF. The CDR3 nucleotides read TGTGCCAGCAGTGAAGCCTCAGGGAACTATGGCTACACCTTC. This sequence joins TRBV6-1 and TRBJ1-2, with TRBD1 as a possible D gene (5 bases). The V gene's germline CDR1 is MNHNS and CDR2 SASEGT. The CDR3 has 14 amino acids. Trimming took off 0 bases at V and 2 bases at J, with 7 bases between the two ends.

This chain links TRBV6-6 with TRBJ1-2, with D perhaps matching TRBD1 (6 bases). The CDR3 contains 12 residues. Per germline, CDR1 MNHNY and CDR2 SVGAGI (reference sequence). Trimming removed 6 bases at V and 6 bases at J, with 11 bases between. The CDR3 nucleotides are TGTGCCAGCAGGAGGGGGTTTCATGGCTACACCTTC. Its protein product is CASRRGFHGYTF.

The chain links TRBV7-6 to TRBJ2-1; D possibly corresponds to TRBD1 (5 bases). Germline V gene lookup returns CDR1 SGHVS and CDR2 FNYEAQ. Trimming took 2 bases from V and 6 from J, leaving 14 bases between them. The CDR3 extends over 15 amino acids. CDR3: CASSLKALDSNEQFF. In DNA, the CDR3 is TGTGCCAGCAGCTTAAAGGCGCTCGACAGCAATGAGCAGTTCTTC.

In the case of this clone: At one end, the junction sequence differs from germline, possibly due to a read error. The chain joins TRBV7-9 to TRBJ2-5; tentatively, D is TRBD2 (6 bases). The DNA end is more similar to TRBJ2-7, so the J call may be wrong. The germline V gene has CDR1 SEHNR and CDR2 FQNEAQ (reference sequence). CDR3 size: 13 residues. The CDR3 DNA reads as TGCGCCAGCAGCTTAGCAGGAGGGAACGAGCAGTACTTC. Translating gives CASSLAGGNEQYF.

The V call is TRBV5-1, the J call TRBJ2-7; 8 bases are a match to TRBD2. The germline V gene encodes CDR1 SGHRS and CDR2 YFSETQ. The CDR3 has 16 amino acids. J was trimmed by 6 bases and V by 0 bases; bases with no gene match: 11. CDR3: CASSLEGWLAGTEQYF. The CDR3 region has the DNA TGCGCCAGCAGCTTGGAGGGCTGGCTAGCGGGCACCGAGCAGTACTTC.

The chain recombines TRBV5-4 with TRBJ2-5, with D possibly being TRBD2 (5 bases). V lost 2 bases, J lost 5 bases, and 10 bases lay in between. Per germline, CDR1 SGHNT and CDR2 YYREEE (reference sequence). The CDR3 spans 13 residues. The CDR3 nucleotides read TGTGCCAGCAGCTTTGAGGGCGGGGAGACCCAGTACTTC. Translated, it gives CASSFEGGETQYF.

This chain uses TRBV11-3 with TRBJ2-7; D is unclear. This CDR3 is 13 amino acids long. Germline CDR1 is SGHNT and CDR2 is YENEEA. Trimming took off 5 bases at V and 3 bases at J, with 11 bases between the two ends. CDR3 loop: CASSDGPHYEQYF. Here the CDR3 DNA reads TGTGCCAGCAGCGACGGACCCCACTACGAGCAGTACTTC.

The chain uses TRBV5-5 and TRBJ2-6; D is unresolved. The CDR3 loop spans 16 amino acids. V lost 3 bases, J lost 8 bases, and 18 bases lay in between. Germline values: CDR1 SGHKS, CDR2 YYEKEE (reference sequence). The CDR3 DNA sequence: TGTGCCAGCAGCTCGACATCTCCTCTCTCCCCCAACGTCCTGACTTTC. Translated, it gives CASSSTSPLSPNVLTF.

This rearrangement joins TRBV5-1 to TRBJ2-5; 15 bases are a match to TRBD2. The germline CDR1 and CDR2 sequences are SGHRS and YFSETQ. The CDR3 sequence is 15 residues long. The V segment lost 3 bases and the J segment 3 bases; nucleotides outside the gene matches: 0. The CDR3, as DNA: TGCGCCAGCAGCTGGACTAGCGGGGGGGAAGAGACCCAGTACTTC. Translation: CASSWTSGGEETQYF.

CDR3 nucleotides: TGTGCCAGCAGCCATTATCCTCATTTTTTACCCGAGACCCAGTACTTC. This sequence encodes CASSHYPHFLPETQYF. The V call is TRBV7-9, the J call TRBJ2-5; no firm D call. Trimming took off 5 bases at V and 5 bases at J, with 21 bases between the two ends. CDR3 length equals 16 residues. Per germline, CDR1 SEHNR and CDR2 FQNEAQ (reference sequence).

The chain is built from TRBV11-1 and TRBJ1-1; tentatively, D is TRBD1 (5 bases). This CDR3 contains 15 residues. Germline-derived CDR1 and CDR2 are SGHAT and FQDESV (reference sequence). With 1 base removed from V and 4 bases from J, the gap between germline ends came to 13 bases. The CDR3 DNA reads TGTGCCAGCAGCTTAGTTACTAGGGGCGGCACTGAAGCTTTCTTT. It is translated as CASSLVTRGGTEAFF.

The rearrangement uses TRBV6-6 and TRBJ2-7; D remains ambiguous. Germline CDR1 reads MNHNY; CDR2 reads SVGAGI (reference sequence). Trimming stripped 6 bases from V and 12 bases from J, with 21 bases between. This CDR3 contains 13 residues. CDR3 in DNA: TGTGCCAGCAGGGAGTTTACAGCTTTTTGGACGTACTTC. Translation: CASREFTAFWTYF.

The chain is built from TRBV15 and TRBJ2-7, with D perhaps matching TRBD1 (6 bases). Germline loops: CDR1 LNHNV, CDR2 YYDKDF (reference sequence). CDR3 length: 16 residues. V dropped 1 base and J dropped 7 bases, with 20 bases sitting between them. CDR3: CATSRGGQRLWGEQYF. The CDR3 DNA reads as TGTGCCACCAGCAGAGGCGGACAGCGGCTTTGGGGGGAGCAGTACTTC.

V is TRBV30 and J is TRBJ1-5; no clear D. The V end lost 0 bases, the J end lost 7 bases, and 10 bases lay between the germline ends. The CDR3 extends over 13 amino acids. The germline CDR1 and CDR2 sequences are GTSNPN and SVGIG (reference sequence). CDR3 nucleotide sequence: TGTGCCTGGAGTGTCGTCTGGGGACAGCCCCAGCATTTT. It encodes CAWSVVWGQPQHF.

This rearrangement joins TRBV9 to TRBJ2-5; D may match TRBD1 or TRBD2 (5 bases each). From germline, CDR1 is SGDLS and CDR2 YYNGEE. The germline V and J ends were trimmed by 0 bases and 5 bases, with 17 bases remaining between them. The CDR3 sequence is 16 residues long. The CDR3 here is CASSVGLGRGGETQYF. The CDR3 DNA follows: TGTGCCAGCAGCGTAGGCCTGGGCCGGGGCGGCGAGACCCAGTACTTC.

This chain links TRBV5-1 with TRBJ1-2; D is perhaps TRBD1 (5 bases). Per the germline V gene, CDR1 is SGHRS and CDR2 is YFSETQ. The CDR3 has 16 amino acids. Between the trimmed V and J ends, which lost 4 bases and 7 bases, there was a span of 23 bases. The CDR3 coding sequence is TGCGCCAGCAGCCTCCAACCGGGACCCTATTTTGGTGGCTACACCTTC. Its protein is CASSLQPGPYFGGYTF. The full variable domain, its missing parts supplied by reference TRBV5-1 and TRBJ1-2, is KAGVTQTPRYLIKTRGQQVTLSCSPISGHRSVSWYQQTPGQGLQFLFEYFSETQRNKGNFPGRFSGRQFSNSRSEMNVSTLELGDSALYLCASSLQPGPYFGGYTFGSGTRLTVV.

This chain connects TRBV2 to TRBJ2-5; possible D gene TRBD1, 6 bases. The CDR3 spans 14 residues. The germline CDR1 and CDR2 sequences are SNHLY and FYNNEI. V was pared by 7 bases and J by 5 bases, with 17 bases between. CDR3 bases: TGTGCCAGCATAGGGACATCTCGGTTGGAGACCCAGTACTTC. Translating it yields CASIGTSRLETQYF.

The rearrangement joins TRBV7-2 to TRBJ1-1; D is uncertain. CDR3 length: 13 amino acids. The germline V gene has CDR1 SGHTA and CDR2 FQGNSA. V gave up 1 base and J gave up 4 bases, with 7 bases separating them. CDR3 residues: CASSLDWATEAFF. The CDR3 DNA is TGTGCCAGCAGCTTAGATTGGGCCACTGAAGCTTTCTTT.

This chain links TRBV9 with TRBJ1-1, with 11 bases aligning to TRBD1. The germline gives CDR1 SGDLS, CDR2 YYNGEE. This CDR3 has 16 residues. V was pared by 4 bases and J by 5 bases, with 10 bases of the junction left unmatched. This CDR3 is CASSLGQGALGTEAFF. Written as DNA, the CDR3 is TGTGCCAGCAGCCTCGGACAGGGGGCTTTGGGGACTGAAGCTTTCTTT. The whole variable domain, remainder taken from reference TRBV9 and TRBJ1-1, is DSGVTQTPKHLITATGQRVTLRCSPRSGDLSVYWYQQSLDQGLQFLIQYYNGEERAKGNILERFSAQQFPDLHSELNLSSLELGDSALYFCASSLGQGALGTEAFFGQGTRLTVV.

Comment on this clone: An end of the junction differs from the germline gene, which may be a read error. The chain carries TRBV6-1 and TRBJ2-1; a possible D gene is TRBD2 (5 bases). The CDR3 length is 13 residues. CDR1 is MNHNS and CDR2 is SASEGT in the germline V gene. For the CDR3, the DNA is TGTGCCAGCAGGGAAGCGGTCGACAATGAGCAGTTCTTC. It yields the protein CASREAVDNEQFF.

This clone was observed once. This chain uses TRBV18 with TRBJ2-6; D unclear. Germline V lookup: CDR1 KGHSH, CDR2 LQKENI. The CDR3 is made up of 15 amino acids. V was pared by 3 bases and J by 2 bases, with 8 bases between. This CDR3 reads CASSPGVAGANVLTF. CDR3 nucleotides: TGTGCCAGCTCACCTGGCGTAGCTGGGGCCAACGTCCTGACTTTC.

The gene calls are TRBV5-1 and TRBJ2-3; 7 positions agree with TRBD2. This CDR3 is 17 amino acids long. The V segment lost 2 bases and the J segment 0 bases; nucleotides outside the gene matches: 9. CDR1 is SGHRS and CDR2 is YFSETQ in the germline V gene. Here the CDR3 reads CASSLENGGYSTDTQYF. DNA for the CDR3: TGCGCCAGCAGCTTAGAGAACGGGGGGTACAGCACAGATACGCAGTATTTT.